One T cell receptor (beta chain) is described in this entry. The target of this receptor is not known. No base qualities exist here, and no much larger clone lies one base off it. The data are from a study of OX40 agonist ivuxolimab in advanced cancers. Describing the broader study: Ivuxolimab, which targeted the costimulatory receptor OX40 (CD134), was an agonistic, fully human IgG2 monoclonal antibody. Intravenous ivuxolimab was administered to patients every 2 weeks at six dose levels: 0.01, 0.1, 0.3, 1.5, 3 and 10 mg/kg. Of the roughly 52 dose-escalation patients, hepatocellular carcinoma was present in about 20, melanoma in roughly 15, renal cell carcinoma in 9 and head and neck cancer in 9. A male proportion of about 79% and a mean age of approximately 55 years, ranging from roughly 20 to 80, were recorded for the dose-escalation cohort. Prior anti-PD-1, anti-PD-L1 or anti-CTLA-4 therapy was permitted, and 40% of dose-escalation patients had received checkpoint inhibitors. Partial responses occurred in three dose-escalation patients, of whom one had hepatocellular carcinoma and two had cutaneous melanoma. The purpose of peripheral TCRbeta sequencing was to test whether ivuxolimab changed TCR sequence diversity and led to clonal T-cell expansion. The paper describes the monotherapy dose-escalation part (N of about 52 patients) of the phase I trial of ivuxolimab. General findings and caveats noted by the study authors: At doses from 0.1 to 3.0 mg/kg, clonal expansion was seen in both CD4+ and CD8+ blood T cells between baseline and week 6. Low levels of normalized T-cell clonal expansion were also shown by some nonresponding patients. In the 0.1-3.0 mg/kg groups, partial responders were among the patients with the lowest normalized peripheral clonal expansion, particularly in CD8+ T cells. After ivuxolimab, more expanded clones were found on average in CD8+ T cells than in CD4+ T cells. The antigen specificity of the peripheral T cells that underwent clonal expansion was not determined.

The CDR3 contains 15 residues, cysteine and phenylalanine counted. The entry retains the CDR3 DNA only, 45 bases that are in frame from base 1. V loses 7 bases, J loses 0 bases, and the germline ends lie 13 bases apart. CDR1 MNHNS and CDR2 SASEGT were looked up in the germline V gene. Genomic DNA was isolated from the sorted cells so that the TCRbeta CDR3 region could be sequenced. The immunoSEQ Assay was used for sequencing of TCRbeta CDR3 regions. TCRdb stores this immuneACCESS table with in-frame sequences only. Part of the clones is absent; in the studies checked, under half of the shortfall reflects unresolved V genes, and no reason is known for the rest. The sample table lists about 87,000 clones, less than 85% of them with a count of one. The top ten clones comprise about 0.8% of the sample. Patients with a history of autoimmune disease or receiving systemic immunosuppression were excluded from the trial. In every dose cohort, peripheral blood was drawn for TCR sequencing at baseline, cycle 4 day 1, and cycle 7 day 1. Samples were obtained from an open-label, multicenter, first-in-human phase I dose-escalation trial of ivuxolimab. Adults with locally advanced or metastatic head and neck squamous cell, hepatocellular, melanoma or renal cell carcinoma were enrolled in the trial. Before TCR sequencing, CD4+ T cells and CD8+ T cells were sorted from peripheral blood as separate populations.

The sequence was obtained from an adult with an advanced solid tumor such as melanoma, head and neck, liver or kidney cancer. The chain is assembled from TRBV6-1 and TRBJ1-5; TRBD1 might be the D gene, on 6 matching bases. Here the sequenced sample was CD4+ or CD8+ T cells sorted from blood, taken in a trial of the OX40 agonist ivuxolimab. The nucleotide sequence reads as follows: TGTGCCAGCATCAGGGGCAGCGATAGCAATCAGCCCCAGCATTTT. It translates as CASIRGSDSNQPQHF.